These 27 T cell receptor beta chains share one sample of origin, sequenced in a study of patients and donors after allogeneic stem cell transplantation. Each CDR3 protein is one row after TCRdb ran MiXCR on the RT-PCR reads. The data hold 800,000 to 1,000,000 distinct CDR3 sequences, with 18% observed a single time. The sequencing input was blood, either unsorted or a sorted T cell fraction (not recorded which). The receptors originated from a human donor who was either an allogeneic HSCT recipient or a stem cell or donor lymphocyte infusion donor (not recorded which). It is not recorded whose cells these are; they may come from a transplant donor.

The CDR3 reads CASSARQGISSGNTIYF. As DNA, the CDR3 is TGTGCCAGCAGCGCCAGACAGGGAATATCCTCTGGAAACACCATATATTTT. The rearrangement joins TRBV9 to TRBJ1-3, with TRBD1 matching over 7 bases. After removal of 3 bases from V and 0 bases from J, the junction contained 9 bases not matched to a gene. The germline V gene has CDR1 SGDLS and CDR2 YYNGEE. The CDR3 length is 17 residues.

V is TRBV4-2 and J is TRBJ1-5, with 7 positions matching TRBD1. The junction had 7 bases not matched to a gene; V was cut back by 4 bases and J by 10 bases. Germline CDR1 and CDR2: LGHNA and YNFKEQ. The CDR3 covers 13 residues. The CDR3 sequence: CASSRDRGYPQHF. The CDR3 DNA reads TGTGCCAGCAGCCGGGACAGAGGCTATCCCCAGCATTTT.

In DNA, the CDR3 is TGCTCCGGGAGTAGGGATACGCAGTATTTT. Residues: CSGSRDTQYF. The V gene is TRBV29-1, the J gene TRBJ2-3, with TRBD2 as a possible D gene (6 bases). Germline CDR1 is SQVTM and CDR2 is ANQGSEA. The CDR3 spans 10 residues.

The chain's CDR3 is CASSLGSGGLIEQYF. CDR3 DNA: TGTGCCAGCAGCTTAGGTAGCGGCGGGTTGATCGAGCAGTACTTC. This rearrangement joins TRBV7-8 to TRBJ2-7, with D tentatively TRBD2 (6 bases). The CDR3 is 15 amino acids. Germline CDR1 SGHVS, CDR2 FQNEAQ. V dropped 1 base and J dropped 6 bases, with 16 bases sitting between them.

The chain couples TRBV29-1 to TRBJ2-3; perhaps TRBD2 as D (7 bases). Germline CDR1 reads SQVTM; CDR2 reads ANQGSEA. Trimming removed 4 bases from V and 4 bases from J, with 15 bases in between. This CDR3 region has 14 residues. This chain's CDR3 is CSVGWGGFADTQYF. In DNA form, the CDR3 reads TGCAGCGTTGGGTGGGGGGGCTTTGCAGATACGCAGTATTTT.

This clonotype was seen a few times. The chain carries TRBV19 and TRBJ1-5; 8 bases fit TRBD1. Looked up from germline, CDR1 is LNHDA and CDR2 is SQIVND (reference sequence). CDR3 size: 16 residues. J was trimmed by 3 bases and V by 6 bases; bases with no gene match: 10. The CDR3 loop reads CASREARTGLNQPQHF. The CDR3 coding sequence is TGTGCCAGTAGGGAAGCCAGGACAGGGCTCAATCAGCCCCAGCATTTT.

This clonotype turned up a few times. The chain uses TRBV5-6 and TRBJ2-7; 7 positions match TRBD2. This CDR3 spans 17 amino acids. The V and J ends lost 4 bases and 0 bases, in that order; junction bases with no gene match: 13. Germline V gene sequence: CDR1 SGHDT, CDR2 YYEEEE. The CDR3 sequence is CASSNGAGAGISYEQYF. DNA for the CDR3: TGTGCCAGCAGCAATGGGGCCGGAGCGGGGATCTCCTACGAGCAGTACTTC.

The chain links TRBV20-1 to TRBJ2-5, with D tentatively TRBD2 (7 bases). The CDR3 has 16 amino acids. The germline V and J ends were trimmed by 0 bases and 1 base, with 15 bases remaining between them. Germline CDR1 reads DFQATT; CDR2 reads SNEGSKA (reference sequence). The CDR3 nucleotides are TGCAGTGCTAGAGATTCACGGGGGGCAAGCCAAGAGACCCAGTACTTC. Translating gives CSARDSRGASQETQYF.

This clonotype was recorded at least ten times. The rearrangement uses TRBV5-1 and TRBJ2-1; D possibly uses TRBD1 or TRBD2 (6 bases each). Trimming stripped 4 bases from V and 3 bases from J, with 14 bases between. The CDR3 totals 15 residues. CDR1 and CDR2 from the germline V gene are SGHRS and YFSETQ. Here the CDR3 DNA reads TGCGCCAGCAGCCCTGGAGGGACAAGCTACAATGAGCAGTTCTTC. Amino acids: CASSPGGTSYNEQFF.

A few counts support this clonotype. This chain joins TRBV7-2 and TRBJ2-7; TRBD2 is a possible D gene (5 bases). Germline loops: CDR1 SGHTA, CDR2 FQGNSA. The CDR3 runs 15 residues. The V and J ends lost 6 bases and 3 bases respectively, with 18 bases between them. This CDR3 reads CASSPAPWRSYEQYF. For the CDR3, the DNA is TGTGCCAGCAGTCCGGCGCCATGGAGGAGCTACGAGCAGTACTTC.

This clonotype occurred a few times. V and J are TRBV30 and TRBJ2-7; D is perhaps TRBD2 (6 bases). Germline V gene lookup returns CDR1 GTSNPN and CDR2 SVGIG (reference sequence). Trimming removed 0 bases at V and 7 bases at J, with 16 bases between. This CDR3 region has 14 residues. CDR3 amino acids: CAWSVQGGRLEQYF. CDR3 DNA: TGTGCCTGGAGTGTGCAGGGAGGCCGTTTGGAGCAGTACTTC.

There are many counts of this clonotype. This chain connects TRBV10-3 to TRBJ2-7; perhaps TRBD2 as D (5 bases). In germline, CDR1 is ENHRY, CDR2 SYGVKD. Trimming removed 4 bases at V and 0 bases at J, with 16 bases between. The length of the CDR3 is 16 residues. CDR3: CAISASPSSSSYEQYF. The CDR3 DNA reads TGTGCCATCAGTGCCTCTCCTAGCTCCAGCTCCTACGAGCAGTACTTC.

This clonotype came up a few times. The V call is TRBV7-2, the J call TRBJ1-1; the D gene is possibly TRBD1 (6 bases). The CDR3 is 13 amino acids. V was shortened by 5 bases and J by 4 bases, with 11 bases between the two germline ends. Germline V gives CDR1 SGHTA, CDR2 FQGNSA. CDR3 nucleotides: TGTGCCAGCAGCAGGGGGTATGGCACTGAAGCTTTCTTT. Translated, it gives CASSRGYGTEAFF.

The genes are TRBV5-1 and TRBJ2-3; no definite D call. CDR1 and CDR2 from the germline V gene are SGHRS and YFSETQ. The CDR3 extends over 16 amino acids. Trimming took off 3 bases at V and 0 bases at J, with 14 bases between the two ends. The CDR3 coding sequence is TGCGCCAGCAGCTACGGGTCGAGCTCTAGCACAGATACGCAGTATTTT. Encoded protein: CASSYGSSSSTDTQYF.

The chain employs TRBV3-1 and TRBJ1-6; 7 bases align to TRBD1. This CDR3 region has 15 residues. V lost 4 bases to trimming and J lost 8 bases; unmatched junction nucleotides: 8. Germline loops: CDR1 LGHDT, CDR2 YNNKEL (reference sequence). DNA for the CDR3: TGTGCCAGCAGCCTTGACAGGGCGATTGATTCACCCCTCCACTTT. It codes for CASSLDRAIDSPLHF.

This clonotype appeared a few times. The gene calls are TRBV12-3 or TRBV12-4 and TRBJ2-3; 8 bases map to TRBD1. The J segment lost 1 base and the V segment lost 4 bases, leaving 10 bases of the junction unmatched. This CDR3 is built from 17 residues. CDR3 amino acids: CASSYAGGVPGTDTQYF. The CDR3 DNA sequence: TGTGCCAGCAGTTACGCAGGGGGCGTCCCCGGCACAGATACGCAGTATTTT.

This clonotype has ten or more counts. Relative to the germline gene, one junction end is altered; a read error may explain this. CDR3 loop: CASSFDRAETQYF. The CDR3 DNA reads as TGTGCCAGCAGTTTCGACAGGGCGGAGACCCAGTACTTC. This chain connects TRBV5-1 to TRBJ2-5, with 7 positions matching TRBD1. Germline CDR1 is SGHRS and CDR2 is YFSETQ. CDR3 length: 13 amino acids.

The chain employs TRBV27 and TRBJ2-7, with D perhaps given as TRBD1 or TRBD2 (5 bases each). This CDR3 is 15 amino acids long. V shed 4 bases and J shed 4 bases, with 17 bases lying between them. Germline V lookup: CDR1 MNHEY, CDR2 SMNVEV (reference sequence). In DNA form, the CDR3 reads TGTGCCAGCAGTTATCGGGACGGCTCCCTATACGAGCAGTACTTC. It is translated as CASSYRDGSLYEQYF.

In its sample, this clonotype was seen a few times. J is TRBJ1-1 and V is TRBV7-8; D remains unclear. Germline lookup yields CDR1 SGHVS and CDR2 FQNEAQ. V lost 5 bases and J lost 10, with 14 bases in between. This CDR3 comprises 12 residues. The CDR3 reads CASSLRKLRAFF. CDR3 sequence (DNA): TGTGCCAGCAGCCTCCGGAAGCTCAGAGCTTTCTTT.

This clonotype was counted between two and nine times. The V and J genes are TRBV4-3 and TRBJ2-5, with 7 bases that match TRBD2. CDR1 is LGHNA, CDR2 YSLEER, per germline. The CDR3 is 15 amino acids. Unmatched junction bases numbered 5, after V lost 0 bases and J lost 4 bases. This chain's CDR3 is CASSQDTGGLETQYF. The DNA of the CDR3 is TGCGCCAGCAGCCAAGATACGGGGGGTCTAGAGACCCAGTACTTC.

This clonotype turned up a few times. The chain has TRBV6-6 and TRBJ1-1, with 7 bases matching TRBD1. This CDR3 has 13 residues. With V trimmed by 10 bases and J by 2 bases, 7 bases remained unmatched. In germline, CDR1 is MNHNY, CDR2 SVGAGI (reference sequence). This CDR3 is CATNRGVNTEAFF. The CDR3 DNA reads TGTGCCACTAACAGGGGAGTTAACACTGAAGCTTTCTTT.

V is TRBV20-1 and J is TRBJ1-5, with D perhaps matching TRBD1 (5 bases). The CDR3 runs 14 residues. Germline values: CDR1 DFQATT, CDR2 SNEGSKA (reference sequence). V was shortened by 4 bases and J by 4 bases, with 14 bases between the two germline ends. CDR3 bases: TGCAGTGCTAACCCAGGGCCGGGGAATCAGCCCCAGCATTTT. It is translated as CSANPGPGNQPQHF.

This clonotype showed up just a few times. CDR3 in DNA: TGCAGTGGATTGGGGGCGCTGGGGACTGAAGCTTTCTTT. Translation gives CSGLGALGTEAFF. The chain has TRBV20-1 and TRBJ1-1; D might be TRBD1 (6 bases). V lost 7 bases and J 5 bases, leaving 17 bases between the germline ends. There are 13 residues in the CDR3. In germline, CDR1 is DFQATT, CDR2 SNEGSKA (reference sequence).

This clonotype was counted a few times. The genes are TRBV11-2 and TRBJ2-1; unclear D gene. This CDR3 region has 18 residues. In germline, CDR1 is SGHAT, CDR2 FQNNGV. V was cut by 1 base and J by 0 bases, with 16 bases left in between. CDR3 protein: CASSLGVRQLSSYNEQFF. In nucleotides, the CDR3 is TGTGCCAGCAGCTTAGGGGTCAGACAACTAAGCTCCTACAATGAGCAGTTCTTC. The full variable domain, its missing parts supplied by reference TRBV11-2 and TRBJ2-1, is EAGVAQSPRYKIIEKRQSVAFWCNPISGHATLYWYQQILGQGPKLLIQFQNNGVVDDSQLPKDRFSAERLKGVDSTLKIQPAKLEDSAVYLCASSLGVRQLSSYNEQFFGPGTRLTVL.

This clonotype was seen a few times. The V gene is TRBV7-3, the J gene TRBJ2-1, with D possibly being TRBD1 or TRBD2 (6 bases each). Germline CDR1 is SGHTA and CDR2 is FQGTGA. This CDR3 is 12 amino acids long. V dropped 5 bases and J dropped 10 bases, with 12 bases sitting between them. CDR3 sequence: CASSPGGWEQFF. DNA of the CDR3: TGTGCCAGCAGCCCCGGGGGCTGGGAGCAGTTCTTC.

This clonotype was picked up a small number of times. The junction departs from the called germline gene at one end, perhaps through a read error. This chain joins TRBV20-1 and TRBJ1-1; the D gene is possibly TRBD1 (5 bases). Germline values: CDR1 DFQATT, CDR2 SNEGSKA (reference sequence). The CDR3 has 15 amino acids. The chain's CDR3 is CSASTLSGRDTEALF. Here the CDR3 DNA reads TGCAGTGCTAGTACTTTGTCAGGCAGGGATACTGAAGCTCTCTTT.

This clonotype turned up a few times. The chain employs TRBV27 and TRBJ2-7; D not certain. CDR3 length: 14 residues. Germline lookup yields CDR1 MNHEY and CDR2 SMNVEV (reference sequence). The V gene lost 3 bases and the J gene lost 1 base, with 10 bases spanning the gap. Here the CDR3 reads CASSLYPVSYEQYF. The DNA of the CDR3 is TGTGCCAGCAGTTTGTACCCTGTTTCCTACGAGCAGTACTTC.